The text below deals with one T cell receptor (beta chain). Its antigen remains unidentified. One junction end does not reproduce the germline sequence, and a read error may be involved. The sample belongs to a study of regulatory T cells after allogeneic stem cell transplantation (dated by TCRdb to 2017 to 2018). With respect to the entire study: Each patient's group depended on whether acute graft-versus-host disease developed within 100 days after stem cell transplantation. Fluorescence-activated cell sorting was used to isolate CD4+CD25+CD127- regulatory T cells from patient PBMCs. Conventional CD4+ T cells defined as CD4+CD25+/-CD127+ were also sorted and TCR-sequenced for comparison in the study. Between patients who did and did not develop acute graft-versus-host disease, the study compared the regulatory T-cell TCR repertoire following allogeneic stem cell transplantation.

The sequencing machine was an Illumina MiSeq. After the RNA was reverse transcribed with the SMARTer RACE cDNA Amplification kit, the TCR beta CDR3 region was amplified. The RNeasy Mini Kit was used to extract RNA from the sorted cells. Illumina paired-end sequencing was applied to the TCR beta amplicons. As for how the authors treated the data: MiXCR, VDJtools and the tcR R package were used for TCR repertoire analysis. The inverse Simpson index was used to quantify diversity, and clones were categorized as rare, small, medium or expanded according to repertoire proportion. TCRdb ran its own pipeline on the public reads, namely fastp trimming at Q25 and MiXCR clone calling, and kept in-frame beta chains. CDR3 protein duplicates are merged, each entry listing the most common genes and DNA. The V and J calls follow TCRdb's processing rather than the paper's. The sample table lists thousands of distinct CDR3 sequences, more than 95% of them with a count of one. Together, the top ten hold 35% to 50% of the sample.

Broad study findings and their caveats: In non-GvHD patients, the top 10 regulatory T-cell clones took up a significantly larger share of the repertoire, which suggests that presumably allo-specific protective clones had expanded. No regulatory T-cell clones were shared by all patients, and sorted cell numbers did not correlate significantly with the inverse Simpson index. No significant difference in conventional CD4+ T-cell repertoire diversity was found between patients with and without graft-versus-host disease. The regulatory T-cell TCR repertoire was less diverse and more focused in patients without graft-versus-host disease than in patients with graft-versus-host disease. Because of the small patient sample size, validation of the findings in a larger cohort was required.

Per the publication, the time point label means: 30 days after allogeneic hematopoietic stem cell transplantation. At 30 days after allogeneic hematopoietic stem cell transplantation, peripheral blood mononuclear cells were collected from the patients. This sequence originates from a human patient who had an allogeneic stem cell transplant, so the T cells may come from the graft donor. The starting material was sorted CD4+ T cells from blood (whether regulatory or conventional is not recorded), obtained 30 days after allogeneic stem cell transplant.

The nucleotide sequence is given as TGCGCCAGCAGCCGGGCCGCCGCGACAGGCTCCTACGAGCAGTATTTC. Translated, this is CASSRAAATGSYEQYF. Recombination joined TRBV5-1 with TRBJ2-7; 6 matching bases give a weak D call of TRBD1. Including the terminal cysteine and phenylalanine, the CDR3 comprises 16 residues. Here the CDR3 DNA is all that survives: 48 bases in frame from base 1. In the germline V gene, CDR1 corresponds to SGHRS and CDR2 to YFSETQ. The full variable domain, with segments outside the CDR3 supplied by the reference TRBV5-1 and TRBJ2-7 proteins, appears as KAGVTQTPRYLIKTRGQQVTLSCSPISGHRSVSWYQQTPGQGLQFLFEYFSETQRNKGNFPGRFSGRQFSNSRSEMNVSTLELGDSALYLCASSRAAATGSYEQYFGPGTRLTVT.